A selection of T cell receptor beta chains follows, all from one sample in a study of T cell responses to AZD1222 COVID-19 vaccine. Clones were read by immunoSEQ multiplex PCR, and TCRdb kept only the in-frame ones, dropping some. The sample consists of some 110,000 clones, around 80% of them appearing once. This material consisted of peripheral blood, taken on day 0 of AZD1222 vaccination. These receptors were obtained from an adult in good health. The CDR3 runs from the conserved cysteine through the conserved F or W. A D gene is named only where the DNA matches it firmly. Size tells how often a clone was seen (once, few, many) or the class of an expanded clone, and some rows leave it out.

V gene,D gene,clone size,J gene,CDR3 DNA,CDR3 protein
TRBV20-1,TRBD1,NA,TRBJ1-1,TGCAGTGCTAGTAAGGGACAGGGGGCTCTTCTTGCTTTCTTT,CSASKGQGALLAFF
TRBV5-4,NA,once,TRBJ2-2,TGTGCCAGCAGCTCCAATCTACAGGGAGGCACCGGGGAGCTGTTTTTT,CASSSNLQGGTGELFF
TRBV7-3,NA,NA,TRBJ2-2,TGTGCCAGCAGCTCTGACTCGAACACCGGGGAGCTGTTTTTT,CASSSDSNTGELFF
TRBV4-2,NA,NA,TRBJ2-3,TGTGCCAGCAGCCAAGACAACACAGATACGCAGTATTTT,CASSQDNTDTQYF
TRBV3-1/TRBV3-2,NA,few,TRBJ2-7,TGTGCCAGCAGCCAAGACCCCCAAAACTCCTACGAGCAGTACTTC,CASSQDPQNSYEQYF
TRBV7-9,NA,NA,TRBJ1-4,TGTGCCAGCAGCTCCAGGGGCAATAATGAAAAACTGTTTTTT,CASSSRGNNEKLFF
TRBV4-1,TRBD1,NA,TRBJ1-5,TGCGCCAGCAGCCAAGAGCCAGGGGGAGAGCCCCAGCATTTT,CASSQEPGGEPQHF
TRBV19,TRBD1,once,TRBJ1-6,TGTGCCAGTAGTATACCGGGACAGGGGACCTATAATTCACCCCTCCACTTT,CASSIPGQGTYNSPLHF
TRBV9,TRBD2,NA,TRBJ2-7,TGTGCCAGCAGCGTAGGATCGGGGGGGCCGATCTACGAGCAGTACTTC,CASSVGSGGPIYEQYF
TRBV5-1,NA,NA,TRBJ1-4,TGCGCCAGCAGCTCGGCGGGGTTGGGTGAAAAACTGTTTTTT,CASSSAGLGEKLFF
TRBV4-1,TRBD1,few,TRBJ2-5,TGCGCCAGCAGCCGCGGTGGGACAGGGTCACAAGAGACCCAGTACTTC,CASSRGGTGSQETQYF
TRBV5-5,TRBD1,NA,TRBJ2-7,TGTGCCAGCAGCTCGCAAGGGACAGGGGGCTACGAGCAGTACTTC,CASSSQGTGGYEQYF
TRBV4-3,TRBD1,NA,TRBJ1-1,TGCGCCAGCAGCCACTTTGGGACAGGGGCTTTAGACACTGAAGCTTTCTTT,CASSHFGTGALDTEAFF
TRBV4-3,NA,few,TRBJ1-6,TGCGCCAGCAGCCAAGTTGATTTTCTTAATTCACCCCTCCACTTT,CASSQVDFLNSPLHF
TRBV5-1,NA,NA,TRBJ1-1,TGCGCCAGCAGCATGCTGGGGGGATTGACTGAAGCTTTCTTT,CASSMLGGLTEAFF
TRBV5-8,TRBD1,NA,TRBJ1-5,TGTGCCAGCAGCCCCAACAGGGGCTATCAGCCCCAGCATTTT,CASSPNRGYQPQHF
TRBV29-1,TRBD2,NA,TRBJ2-5,TGCAGCGTTGCCGGGGGGGCCGGGGAGACCCAGTACTTC,CSVAGGAGETQYF
TRBV5-6,TRBD1,NA,TRBJ2-7,TGTGCCAGCAGCCTGACGGACAGGGAATACGAGCAGTACTTC,CASSLTDREYEQYF
TRBV5-5,NA,NA,TRBJ1-4,TGTGCCAGCAGCCGTAAACCCCGGACTTTCGGAAAACTGTTTTTT,CASSRKPRTFGKLFF
TRBV15,NA,NA,TRBJ1-6,TGTGCCACCAGCAGAGACAGGGGAGGTAATTCACCCCTCCACTTT,CATSRDRGGNSPLHF
TRBV19,NA,NA,TRBJ2-3,TGTGCCAGTAGTCCGAAGGGAGACACAGATACGCAGTATTTT,CASSPKGDTDTQYF
TRBV15,NA,NA,TRBJ2-5,TGTGCCACCAGCAGAGATCCCCGGTCGAGGGAGACCCAGTACTTC,CATSRDPRSRETQYF
TRBV25-1,NA,once,TRBJ1-1,TGTGCCAGCAGTGGTTATTGGGCAGGAAACACTGAAGCTTTCTTT,CASSGYWAGNTEAFF
TRBV18,NA,NA,TRBJ1-1,TGTGCCAGCTCATCCAGAATTTCGAACACTGAAGCTTTCTTT,CASSSRISNTEAFF
TRBV29-1,TRBD1,NA,TRBJ1-1,TGCAGCGTAAACAGGGGGGGAATGAACACTGAAGCTTTCTTT,CSVNRGGMNTEAFF
TRBV5-5,NA,NA,TRBJ1-4,TGTGCCAGCAGCTTGTGGGCCAGGACTAATGAAAAACTGTTTTTT,CASSLWARTNEKLFF
TRBV19,TRBD1,NA,TRBJ2-6,TGTGCCAGTAGTATAGTGACAGGGATCTCTGGGGCCAACGTCCTGACTTTC,CASSIVTGISGANVLTF
TRBV19,NA,NA,TRBJ1-2,TGTGCCAGTAGTTTGCCGGGACAAGGTTATGGCTACACCTTC,CASSLPGQGYGYTF